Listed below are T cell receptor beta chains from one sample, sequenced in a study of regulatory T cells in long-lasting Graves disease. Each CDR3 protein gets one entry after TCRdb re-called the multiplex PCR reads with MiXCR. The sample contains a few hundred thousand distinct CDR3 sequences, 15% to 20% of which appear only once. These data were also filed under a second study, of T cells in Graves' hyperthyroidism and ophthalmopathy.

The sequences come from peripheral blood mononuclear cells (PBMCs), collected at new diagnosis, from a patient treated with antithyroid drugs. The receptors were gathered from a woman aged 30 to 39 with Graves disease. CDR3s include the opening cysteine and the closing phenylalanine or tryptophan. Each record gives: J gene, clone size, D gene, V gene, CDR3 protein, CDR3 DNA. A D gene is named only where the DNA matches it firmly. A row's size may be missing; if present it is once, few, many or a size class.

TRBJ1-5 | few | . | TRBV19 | CASSISLGGNSNQPQHF | TGTGCCAGTAGTATAAGTCTTGGTGGAAATAGCAATCAGCCCCAGCATTTT
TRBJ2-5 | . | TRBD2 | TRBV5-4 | CASTSGGQETQYF | TGTGCCAGCACCTCGGGGGGGCAAGAGACCCAGTACTTC
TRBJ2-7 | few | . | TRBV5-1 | CASSFTGTPTYEQYF | TGCGCCAGCAGCTTCACCGGGACACCAACCTACGAGCAGTACTTC
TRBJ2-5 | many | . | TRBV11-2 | CASSFPQGAETQYF | TGTGCCAGCAGCTTCCCCCAGGGAGCAGAGACCCAGTACTTC
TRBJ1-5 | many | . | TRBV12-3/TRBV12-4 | CASSFYSNQPQHF | TGTGCCAGCAGTTTCTATAGCAATCAGCCCCAGCATTTT
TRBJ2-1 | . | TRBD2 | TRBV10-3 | CAISDGGLAGDEQFF | TGTGCCATCAGTGACGGGGGACTAGCGGGGGATGAGCAGTTCTTC
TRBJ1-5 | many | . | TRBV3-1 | CASSHGGRQPQHF | TGTGCCAGCAGCCACGGGGGTAGGCAGCCCCAGCATTTT
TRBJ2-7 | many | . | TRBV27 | CASSPSQVLSYEQYF | TGTGCCAGCAGTCCATCACAGGTCCTCTCCTACGAGCAGTACTTC
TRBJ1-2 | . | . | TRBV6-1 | CASSDYSGGANYGYTF | TGTGCCAGCAGTGATTACAGTGGGGGAGCTAACTATGGCTACACCTTC
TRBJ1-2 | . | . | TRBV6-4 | CASSDGDNYGYTF | TGTGCCAGCAGTGACGGGGACAACTATGGCTACACCTTC
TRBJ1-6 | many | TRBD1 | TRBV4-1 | CASSQVTPGQGAYSPLHF | TGCGCCAGCAGCCAAGTCACCCCGGGACAGGGGGCTTATTCACCCCTCCACTTT
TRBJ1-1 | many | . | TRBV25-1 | CASRGFFSWRDTEAFF | TGTGCCAGCAGGGGATTTTTCAGTTGGAGGGACACTGAAGCTTTCTTT
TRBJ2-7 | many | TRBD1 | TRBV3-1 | CASSLSGQGNEQYF | TGTGCCAGCAGCTTGTCGGGACAGGGAAACGAGCAGTACTTC
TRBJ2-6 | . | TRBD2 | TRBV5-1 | CASSMGLAGVEGANVLTF | TGCGCCAGCAGCATGGGGCTAGCGGGGGTAGAAGGGGCCAACGTCCTGACTTTC
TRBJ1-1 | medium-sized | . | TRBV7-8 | CASIHTGTLNTEAFF | TGTGCCAGCATTCATACCGGGACACTGAACACTGAAGCTTTCTTT
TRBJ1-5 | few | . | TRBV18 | CASSGGLTNQPQHF | TGTGCCAGCTCAGGGGGCTTAACCAATCAGCCCCAGCATTTT
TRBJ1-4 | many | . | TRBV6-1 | CASRTGTRDEKLFF | TGTGCCAGCAGGACCGGGACACGGGATGAAAAACTGTTTTTT
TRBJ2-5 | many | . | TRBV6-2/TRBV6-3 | CASSQWETQYF | TGTGCCAGCTCCCAATGGGAGACCCAGTACTTC
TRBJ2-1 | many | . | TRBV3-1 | CASSQRSDEQFF | TGTGCCAGCAGCCAAAGAAGCGATGAGCAGTTCTTC
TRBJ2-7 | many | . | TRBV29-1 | CSVEPDGYEQYF | TGCAGCGTTGAGCCAGATGGGTACGAGCAGTACTTC
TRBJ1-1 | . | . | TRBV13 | CASSKRVLNTEAFF | TGTGCCAGCAGCAAGAGGGTGCTGAACACTGAAGCTTTCTTT
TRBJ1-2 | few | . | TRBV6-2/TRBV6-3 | CASSLSPSGGGQGYTF | TGTGCCAGCAGTTTATCCCCCAGTGGGGGGGGCCAGGGCTACACCTTC
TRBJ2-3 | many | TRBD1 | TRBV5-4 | CASSPRGQGTDTQYF | TGTGCCAGCAGCCCGAGGGGACAGGGGACAGATACGCAGTATTTT
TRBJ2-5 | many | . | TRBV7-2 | CASSVDPQETQYF | TGTGCCAGCAGCGTAGATCCCCAAGAGACCCAGTACTTC